The source of this TCR beta chain is a study of beta chain features in type 1 diabetes. Study-wide points: Significant though moderate, a shortening of TCRB CDR3s appeared in all four CD4+ subsets of Type 1 diabetes patients.

This clone appeared a single time. Antigen unknown. The trim removed 0 bases at V and 1 base at J, leaving 2 bases unmatched. The CDR3 is 16 residues long. Germline assignment: CDR1 SGHRS and CDR2 YFSETQ. Every bit of the isolated RNA underwent reverse transcription, so sequencing read expressed TCRB transcripts. Assay: immunoSEQ multiplex PCR; the TCRdb copy retains only in-frame clones and omits some. The sample consists of under 20,000 clones, roughly three quarters of them appearing once. Sequenced material: stem cell memory CD4+ T cells from blood. The V and J genes are TRBV5-1 and TRBJ2-2; TRBD1 aligns across 8 bases. The sequence derives from a man aged 25-40 years with type 1 diabetes. The CDR3, as DNA: TGCGCCAGCAGCTTGGTCGGACAGGGGAACACCGGGGAGCTGTTTTTT. Protein sequence: CASSLVGQGNTGELFF.